This T cell receptor beta chain was identified during a study of CD8 T cells in Susac syndrome. Findings of the study overall: As the study acknowledged, the number of individuals who were part of its TCR sequencing and HLA analysis was relatively small.

Details on this clonotype: Its antigen is still unknown.

An amount of RNA that ranged from roughly 0.5 to 1 ug was reverse transcribed with random hexamers. TCRdb re-called the immunoSEQ multiplex PCR reads through MiXCR, storing one row per CDR3 protein. The sample includes 73,000 or so distinct CDR3 sequences, about 95% of them seen just once. The CDR3 extends over 15 amino acids. Germline CDR1 reads LGHDT; CDR2 reads YNNKEL (reference sequence). V shed 0 bases and J shed 2 bases, with 8 bases lying between them. Sequencing of TCR beta drew on CD8+ and CD4+ T cells from blood. The multiple sclerosis controls comprised treatment-naive patients whose relapsing-remitting disease was stable or active. Through negative isolation, CD4+ and CD8+ T cells were obtained, while TEMRA cells were enriched using FACS.

The TCR originated in a human donor with multiple sclerosis. Sequencing was carried out using CD8+ T cells from PBMCs. This chain connects TRBV3-1 to TRBJ1-5, with unresolved D. The CDR3 nucleotides are TGTGCCAGCAGCCAAGATAGGACCCGCAATCAGCCCCAGCATTTT. Amino acid sequence: CASSQDRTRNQPQHF.